Presented here are 20 T cell receptor beta chains from one specimen sequenced in a study of CD8+CD57+ T cells in acquired aplastic anemia. CDR3 and TCR beta VDJ profiling relied on a genomic DNA template. Each CDR3 protein is one row after TCRdb ran MiXCR on the reads. The sample contains 260,000 or so distinct CDR3 sequences, less than 85% of which appear only once. The sequenced patients had an expansion of CD8+CD57+ cells seen by flow cytometry. Sequencing input: sorted CD4+, CD8+, or CD8+CD57+ T cells (not recorded which) from PBMCs. The origin of the receptors is a human donor with aplastic anemia.

CDR3: CATDPSGAKNIQYF. Here the CDR3 DNA reads TGTGCCACCGACCCGTCTGGAGCCAAAAACATTCAGTACTTC. This chain uses TRBV4-2 with TRBJ2-4; D uncertain. The CDR3 is 14 residues long. The germline gives CDR1 LGHNA, CDR2 YNFKEQ. Trimming pared 10 bases from V and 0 bases from J, leaving 13 bases between.

The chain employs TRBV6-1 and TRBJ1-3; 8 positions match TRBD1. CDR1 is MNHNS, CDR2 SASEGT, per germline. The CDR3 is 14 residues long. Trimming cost V 6 bases and J 4 bases; bases outside gene matches: 5. As DNA, the CDR3 is TGTGCCAGCAGCTCACGGGACAGGGGAAACACCATATATTTT. Translating gives CASSSRDRGNTIYF.

DNA for the CDR3: TGTGCCAGCAGCTTATCGGACAGCGGTTCATCACCCCTCCACTTT. Translation: CASSLSDSGSSPLHF. The chain couples TRBV11-2 to TRBJ1-6; a weak D match, TRBD1 (6 bases). This CDR3 is built from 15 residues. The V and J ends lost 2 bases and 10 bases respectively, with 15 bases between them. CDR1 is SGHAT, CDR2 FQNNGV, per germline.

Points on this clonotype: A read error may produce the germline difference seen at one junction end. The rearrangement uses TRBV7-9 and TRBJ2-7, with D unclear. Germline CDR1 and CDR2: SEHNR and FQNEAQ (reference sequence). The CDR3 extends over 13 amino acids. The CDR3 nucleotides are TGCGCCAGCAGCGATAGCAGCGTCAACACTGAAGCTTTC. It specifies CASSDSSVNTEAF.

V is TRBV24-1 and J is TRBJ1-2, with TRBD1 as a possible D gene (6 bases). The CDR3 extends over 15 amino acids. V was shortened by 9 bases and J by 7 bases, with 23 bases between the two germline ends. Germline V gene data show CDR1 as KGHDR and CDR2 as SFDVKD. CDR3 nucleotides: TGTGCCACCGTACCCGTGGGGGGCGCGGTGCGTGGCTACACCTTC. This codes for CATVPVGGAVRGYTF.

This clonotype was seen just once. The chain couples TRBV7-3 to TRBJ2-5, with D possibly being TRBD2 (6 bases). The V gene lost 10 bases and the J gene lost 3 bases, with 15 bases spanning the gap. Germline CDR1 SGHTA, CDR2 FQGTGA. This CDR3 has 13 amino acids. The CDR3 DNA reads as TGTGCCATCAGTGAGTCGGGGGAAGAGACCCAGTACTTC. Protein: CAISESGEETQYF.

This clonotype appeared a single time. The gene calls are TRBV24-1 and TRBJ2-7, with TRBD1 matching 8 bases. The CDR3 is 16 amino acids. Looked up from germline, CDR1 is KGHDR and CDR2 is SFDVKD. Unmatched junction bases numbered 18, after V lost 9 bases and J lost 6 bases. This CDR3 is CATGARGQANLAEQYV. CDR3 DNA: TGTGCCACCGGGGCACGGGGACAGGCGAACCTGGCCGAGCAGTACGTC.

Details on this clonotype: The junction departs from the called germline gene at one end, perhaps through a read error. CDR3 amino acids: CASSESWSPGTEQF. DNA of the CDR3: TGTGCCAGCAGTGAATCATGGAGCCCGGGAACGGAGCAGTTT. V usage is TRBV2 and J usage is TRBJ2-3; a possible D gene is TRBD2 (5 bases). Germline-derived CDR1 and CDR2 are SNHLY and FYNNEI. The CDR3 length is 14 residues.

On this clonotype: Compared with germline, one end of the junction differs, possibly owing to a read error. The chain has TRBV2 and TRBJ2-7; weak D call: TRBD2 (5 bases). Germline values: CDR1 SNHLY, CDR2 FYNNEI. The CDR3 length is 13 residues. CDR3 nucleotide sequence: TGTGCCAGCGGGGTGGGAGTCACCTACAAGCAGTACTTC. Translation: CASGVGVTYKQYF.

The rearrangement links TRBV7-8 to TRBJ1-5, with a tentative D call TRBD1 (6 bases). The CDR3 covers 13 residues. Trimming removed 5 bases from V and 13 bases from J, with 18 bases in between. Per germline, CDR1 SGHVS and CDR2 FQNEAQ. DNA of the CDR3: TGTGCCAGCAGCCATGCAGCAGGGGAGAGTCAGCATTTT. Translation: CASSHAAGESQHF.

This clonotype has only one observation. Since no conserved phenylalanine or tryptophan closes the CDR3, a read error is the likely cause. The DNA is left out, because the CDR3 cannot be placed on it with certainty; the CDR3 is given as TCRdb lists it. This chain uses TRBV7-3 with TRBJ2-3; TRBD1 is the table's D call, not checked against the DNA. The germline V gene has CDR1 SGHTA and CDR2 FQGTGA. The CDR3 length equals 13 residues, ends included. The CDR3 spells CASSSRGRGSEYC.

The chain uses TRBV11-3 and TRBJ1-6; TRBD1 is a possible D gene (6 bases). V was clipped by 0 bases and J by 17 bases, with 23 bases between them. This CDR3 comprises 16 residues. Per germline, CDR1 SGHNT and CDR2 YENEEA. CDR3 residues: CASSLDLTGNTAAFHF. CDR3 nucleotides: TGTGCCAGCAGCTTAGATCTAACAGGGAACACTGCAGCTTTCCACTTT.

The chain uses TRBV2 and TRBJ2-7, with TRBD2 matching 9 bases. This CDR3 region has 16 residues. Losses at the gene ends were 6 bases for V and 0 bases for J; bases not matched to a gene: 9. The V gene's germline CDR1 is SNHLY and CDR2 FYNNEI. The CDR3 region is CASSVSLAGSSYEQYF. For the CDR3, the DNA is TGTGCCAGCAGCGTCTCTCTAGCGGGGAGCTCCTACGAGCAGTACTTC.

About this clonotype: Germline and junction disagree at one end, which may indicate a read error. This chain links TRBV7-2 with TRBJ2-3; D may correspond to TRBD1 or TRBD2 (7 bases each). Germline values: CDR1 SGHTA, CDR2 FQGNSA. The CDR3 totals 14 residues. Here the CDR3 DNA reads TGTGCCAGCAGCTTAGGGGGAGGGGGCACTACGGAGTATTTT. It specifies CASSLGGGGTTEYF.

This clonotype came up once. The chain recombines TRBV7-2 with TRBJ2-3; 10 bases line up with TRBD1. Germline CDR1 SGHTA, CDR2 FQGNSA. This CDR3 is 15 amino acids long. V dropped 3 bases and J dropped 5; count of bases not matched to a gene: 5. This chain's CDR3 is CASSLTGGGIDTQYF. The CDR3 nucleotides are TGTGCCAGCAGCTTGACAGGGGGCGGGATAGATACGCAGTATTTT.

In its sample, this clonotype was seen a few times. The chain couples TRBV9 to TRBJ2-3; D possibly corresponds to TRBD2 (5 bases). With 2 bases removed from V and 8 bases from J, the gap between germline ends came to 15 bases. Germline CDR1 and CDR2: SGDLS and YYNGEE. The length of the CDR3 is 14 residues. The CDR3 protein is CASSVAGRPATQYF. The CDR3, as DNA: TGTGCCAGCAGCGTCGCGGGCAGACCTGCTACGCAGTATTTT.

To note about this clonotype: The CDR3 carries no conserved terminal phenylalanine or tryptophan, so it likely arises from a read error. Because the CDR3's place on the DNA is in doubt, the DNA is left out and the CDR3 is given as listed by TCRdb. The chain couples TRBV7-3 to TRBJ2-3; TRBD1 is the table's D call and was not checked against the DNA. The CDR3 has 13 amino acids, counting both end residues. Germline CDR1 is SGHTA and CDR2 is FQGTGA. CDR3 in amino acids: CASSLRRRGNHNE.

This chain uses TRBV9 with TRBJ2-3; the match to TRBD2 covers 9 bases. V lost 0 bases, J lost 5 bases, and 4 bases stayed unmatched. The CDR3 is 15 residues long. Germline CDR1 reads SGDLS; CDR2 reads YYNGEE. The CDR3 DNA reads as TGTGCCAGCAGCGTAGCTAGCGGGACCCAAGATACGCAGTATTTT. Protein: CASSVASGTQDTQYF.

The chain combines TRBV25-1 with TRBJ2-5; tentatively, D is TRBD1 or TRBD2 (5 bases each). V shed 1 base and J shed 5 bases, with 8 bases lying between them. The length of the CDR3 is 13 residues. The germline V gene encodes CDR1 MGHDK and CDR2 SYGVNS. The CDR3, as DNA: TGTGCCAGCAGTGAATTGGGGGAGGAGACCCAGTACTTC. Its translation: CASSELGEETQYF.

About this clonotype itself: One end of the junction does not line up with germline, which may come from a read error. The chain recombines TRBV7-2 with TRBJ2-1, with 10 bases aligning to TRBD1. The germline gives CDR1 SGHTA, CDR2 FQGNSA. This CDR3 is built from 13 residues. CDR3 coding DNA: TGTGCCAGCAGGAGGGACAGGGGCAATGAAAAACTCTTT. Encoded protein: CASRRDRGNEKLF.